Listed here are 16 T cell receptor beta chains from one sample, sequenced in a study of CD8+ T cells in alopecia areata (dated by TCRdb to the late 2010s). The library relied on the immunoSEQ multiplex PCR assay. To provide template for TCR sequencing, every sample had RNA extracted and reverse transcribed into cDNA. TCRdb re-hosts the immuneACCESS table, in-frame sequences only. Its copies lack some clones; in the studies checked, an unresolved V gene accounts for under half of them, and the cause for the rest is not known. The sample data list 15,000 to 20,000 clones, and less than 70% of these were observed just once. 6% to 7.5% of the sample rests with the top ten. The time point label for this specimen denotes: baseline before oral tofacitinib. From alopecia areata patients, peripheral blood was collected along with lesional scalp punch biopsies. Sequencing used skin, obtained at week 0. The receptors shown here come from a human donor with alopecia areata.

The J gene is TRBJ2-7, the V gene TRBV6-5; D is unclear. CDR1 is MNHEY, CDR2 SVGAGI, per germline. This CDR3 comprises 13 residues. Trimming removed 6 bases from V and 0 bases from J, with 9 bases in between. For the CDR3, the DNA is TGTGCCAGCAGAGGGCCGAGCTCCTACGAGCAGTACTTC. Amino acid sequence: CASRGPSSYEQYF.

The gene calls are TRBV7-8 and TRBJ1-2, with TRBD1 matching over 9 bases. The germline V gene has CDR1 SGHVS and CDR2 FQNEAQ. Trimming removed 3 bases from V and 8 bases from J; junction bases left unmatched: 7. CDR3 size: 14 residues. This CDR3 is CASSFLTGGYGYTF. DNA for the CDR3: TGTGCCAGCAGCTTTCTTACAGGGGGCTACGGCTACACCTTC.

This clone came up a few times. This chain links TRBV29-1 with TRBJ2-5, with TRBD2 identical over 10 bases. V shed 3 bases and J 0 bases; nucleotides not matched to a gene: 1. The CDR3 is 14 amino acids. The germline CDR1 and CDR2 sequences are SQVTM and ANQGSEA. CDR3 protein: CSVDLAGDQETQYF. CDR3 sequence (DNA): TGCAGCGTTGATCTAGCGGGGGACCAAGAGACCCAGTACTTC.

V is TRBV30 and J is TRBJ2-1, with D possibly matching TRBD2 (6 bases). The CDR3 runs 15 residues. Trimming cost V 5 bases and J 2 bases, with 16 bases left between them. The V gene's germline CDR1 is GTSNPN and CDR2 SVGIG (reference sequence). Here the CDR3 reads CAWATGLRTYNEQFF. In nucleotides, the CDR3 is TGTGCCTGGGCTACGGGACTCCGAACCTACAATGAGCAGTTCTTC.

This clone is labeled as medium-sized. This chain links TRBV29-1 with TRBJ1-5, with 8 bases fitting TRBD1. The CDR3 loop spans 14 amino acids. V shed 6 bases, J shed 2 bases, and the junction held 6 bases outside the gene matches. Germline V CDR1 and CDR2: SQVTM, ANQGSEA. The CDR3: CSVLQGAGNQPQHF. DNA of the CDR3: TGCAGCGTCCTGCAGGGGGCGGGCAATCAGCCCCAGCATTTT.

This clone has more than one count but fewer than ten. The chain carries TRBV6-1 and TRBJ2-7; a possible D gene is TRBD1 (6 bases). Trimming left V 6 bases short and J 5 bases short, with 17 bases between. CDR1 MNHNS and CDR2 SASEGT come from the germline V gene. CDR3 length: 14 residues. CDR3 coding DNA: TGTGCCAGCAGGGAACAGGGTTTAGTTGACGAGCAGTACTTC. This encodes CASREQGLVDEQYF.

Only a few counts were recorded for this clone. The gene calls are TRBV18 and TRBJ2-1; no firm D call. This CDR3 spans 15 amino acids. The germline V gene has CDR1 KGHSH and CDR2 LQKENI. Trimming removed 1 base from V and 6 bases from J, with 13 bases in between. This CDR3 reads CASSPLGVKSNEQFF. DNA for the CDR3: TGTGCCAGCTCACCACTGGGCGTTAAGAGCAATGAGCAGTTCTTC.

In its sample, this clone was seen a few times. The chain carries TRBV4-1 and TRBJ2-7; 8 bases are a match to TRBD1. The V gene end was trimmed by 3 bases and the J gene end by 2 bases; junction bases not matched to a gene: 6. Germline-derived CDR1 and CDR2 are MGHRA and YSYEKL. CDR3 size: 15 residues. In DNA form, the CDR3 reads TGCGCCAGCAGCCACGGACAGGGCGAGCCCTACGAGCAGTACTTC. This codes for CASSHGQGEPYEQYF.

This clone has only a few counts. The chain is built from TRBV5-1 and TRBJ2-5; 8 bases align to TRBD2. V trimming: 3 bases; J trimming: 1 base; junction bases outside the gene matches: 2. Germline CDR1 is SGHRS and CDR2 is YFSETQ. The CDR3 length is 14 residues. The CDR3 is CASSSGGAQETQYF. The CDR3 DNA reads as TGCGCCAGCAGCTCCGGGGGGGCCCAAGAGACCCAGTACTTC.

This clone was counted between two and nine times. The chain joins TRBV18 to TRBJ1-1, with D unresolved. This CDR3 has 13 amino acids. Trimming took off 1 base at V and 3 bases at J, with 6 bases between the two ends. Per the germline V gene, CDR1 is KGHSH and CDR2 is LQKENI. CDR3 nucleotide sequence: TGTGCCAGCTCACCACTAGAGTACACTGAAGCTTTCTTT. It codes for CASSPLEYTEAFF.

The CDR3, as DNA: TGTGCCAGCAGCCCAGAGAGGGCGGGGGGAGCTTTCTTT. This encodes CASSPERAGGAFF. The rearrangement links TRBV7-2 to TRBJ1-1; tentatively, D is TRBD1 (5 bases). Trimming stripped 5 bases from V and 10 bases from J, with 17 bases between. CDR3 size: 13 residues. In germline, CDR1 is SGHTA, CDR2 FQGNSA.

The V and J genes are TRBV2 and TRBJ2-3, with D possibly TRBD2 on 5 matching bases. The CDR3 has 13 amino acids. Germline V gene sequence: CDR1 SNHLY, CDR2 FYNNEI. Trimming took off 10 bases at V and 8 bases at J, with 19 bases between the two ends. As DNA, the CDR3 is TGTGCCAACAGAAGAGAGGTAGGAGGTACGCAGTATTTT. The encoded protein is CANRREVGGTQYF.

The gene calls are TRBV7-3 and TRBJ2-7; either TRBD1 or TRBD2 may fit D (5 bases each). Germline CDR1 and CDR2: SGHTA and FQGTGA. V was cut by 11 bases and J by 3 bases, with 14 bases left in between. The CDR3 length is 12 residues. The CDR3 DNA sequence: TGTGCCCCCGAGCGGCAGGGCTACGAGCAGTACTTC. Translation gives CAPERQGYEQYF.

The chain is built from TRBV5-4 and TRBJ2-3; D gene unclear. This CDR3 has 14 amino acids. CDR1 SGHNT and CDR2 YYREEE come from the germline V gene (reference sequence). V lost 0 bases to trimming and J lost 0 bases, with 5 bases between them. CDR3 protein: CASSLEVSTDTQYF. The CDR3 DNA reads as TGTGCCAGCAGCTTGGAGGTTAGCACAGATACGCAGTATTTT.

The V call is TRBV7-8, the J call TRBJ2-6; the D call may be TRBD1 or TRBD2 (5 bases each). The CDR3 is 16 amino acids. V gave up 0 bases and J gave up 4 bases, with 10 bases separating them. Per the germline V gene, CDR1 is SGHVS and CDR2 is FQNEAQ. CDR3 in amino acids: CASSLAGVAGANVLTF. As DNA, the CDR3 is TGTGCCAGCAGCTTAGCGGGGGTTGCAGGGGCCAACGTCCTGACTTTC.

V and J are TRBV4-1 and TRBJ2-7, with 10 nucleotides matching TRBD1. V was pared by 0 bases and J by 5 bases, with 13 bases of the junction left unmatched. The CDR3 totals 18 residues. Germline assignment: CDR1 MGHRA and CDR2 YSYEKL. The CDR3 reads CASSQDQVRTGGSDEQYF. Here the CDR3 DNA reads TGCGCCAGCAGCCAAGATCAGGTCCGGACAGGGGGTTCGGACGAGCAGTACTTC.